This is a list of T cell receptor beta chains from one sample in a study of CD8 T cells in Susac syndrome. TCRdb passed the immunoSEQ multiplex PCR reads through MiXCR, listing each CDR3 protein once. The sample shows about 120,000 distinct CDR3 sequences, 96% of them seen only once. The sample taken for sequencing was CD4+ T cells from PBMCs. These receptor sequences come from a human donor with Susac syndrome. The CDR3 runs from the conserved cysteine through the conserved F or W. D genes are given only for firm matches. A clone size is listed for some rows: how often the clone was seen (once, few, many), or a class if it is expanded.

d_call clone_size j_call v_call cdr3_nt cdr3_aa
TRBD1 NA TRBJ1-2 TRBV7-2 TGTGCCAGCAGCTTAGATTGGACAGGGGGACCGTATGGCTACACCTTC CASSLDWTGGPYGYTF
TRBD2 NA TRBJ2-1 TRBV20-1 TGCAGTGCTAGAGATCCCGGACTAGTACGTGGTGAGCAGTTCTTC CSARDPGLVRGEQFF
TRBD2 NA TRBJ2-1 TRBV20-1 TGCAGTGCTAGAGATGGGACTAGATGGAATGAGCAGTTCTTC CSARDGTRWNEQFF
NA NA TRBJ2-7 TRBV2 TGTGCCAGCAGGGCCAGCCCTATGGCCTACGAGCAGTACTTC CASRASPMAYEQYF
NA NA TRBJ1-2 TRBV3-1 TGTGCCAGCAGCCTCCCGACAGGCGGCTACACCTTC CASSLPTGGYTF
NA NA TRBJ2-5 TRBV2 TGTGCCAGCAGTGCCACGGGGCTCCCGACCGGTGAGACCCAGTACTTC CASSATGLPTGETQYF
TRBD2 once TRBJ2-5 TRBV18 TGTGCCAGCTCACCGGGGACTACCGAGACCCAGTACTTC CASSPGTTETQYF
NA NA TRBJ2-3 TRBV18 TGTGCCAGCTCACCACTCCGGGAAAGCACAGATACGCAGTATTTT CASSPLRESTDTQYF
TRBD2 NA TRBJ2-3 TRBV5-1 TGCGCCAGCAGCGGTCCTAGCGGGAGTACAGATACGCAGTATTTT CASSGPSGSTDTQYF
TRBD1 NA TRBJ1-5 TRBV7-9 TGTGCCAGCAGTATCGCCGGACAGGGGCAGCCCCAGCATTTT CASSIAGQGQPQHF
TRBD1 NA TRBJ2-7 TRBV2 TGTGCCAGCAGTGATTACCCGGGACAGGGAGCCGAGCAGTACTTC CASSDYPGQGAEQYF
NA NA TRBJ1-1 TRBV29-1 TGCAGCGTGGAAGGGAGGACTGAAGCTTTCTTT CSVEGRTEAFF
TRBD2 NA TRBJ2-5 TRBV20-1 TGCAGTGCCCGGCGACTAGCGGGAGAGACCCAGTACTTC CSARRLAGETQYF
NA NA TRBJ2-5 TRBV7-3 TGTGCCAGCAGCTTAACCGGGTACCCCCAAGAGACCCAGTACTTC CASSLTGYPQETQYF
TRBD1 NA TRBJ2-7 TRBV4-1 TGCGCCAGCAGCCAAGCCCCCGGACAGGAGGAGCAGTACTTC CASSQAPGQEEQYF
NA NA TRBJ1-5 TRBV3-1 TGTGCCAGCAGCGAGGACGGTTACGAGCCCCAGCATTTT CASSEDGYEPQHF
NA few TRBJ2-3 TRBV20-1 TGCAGTGCCGGAGGGCCGAGCACAGATACGCAGTATTTT CSAGGPSTDTQYF
NA NA TRBJ1-1 TRBV3-1 TGTGCCAGCAGCCAAGCCGGTTTGGGGACTGAAGCTTTCTTT CASSQAGLGTEAFF
NA NA TRBJ1-2 TRBV18 TGTGCCAGCTCACCCGATCTCGGTGGCTACACCTTC CASSPDLGGYTF
TRBD1 NA TRBJ2-1 TRBV29-1 TGCAGCGATTCCCAGGGGGCTGGCTACAATGAGCAGTTCTTC CSDSQGAGYNEQFF
TRBD2 NA TRBJ2-1 TRBV5-1 TGCGCCAGCAGCCAGACGGGAGGGCCCAATGAGCAGTTCTTC CASSQTGGPNEQFF
TRBD1 NA TRBJ2-3 TRBV6-5 TGTGCCAGCAGTTACTCAGGGACAGGGACCACAGATACGCAGTATTTT CASSYSGTGTTDTQYF
NA NA TRBJ2-1 TRBV29-1 TGCAGCGTTGAAGGCTTACCAGGCTCCTACAATGAGCAGTTCTTC CSVEGLPGSYNEQFF
NA NA TRBJ2-3 TRBV12-3/TRBV12-4 TGTGCCAGCAGCCCCCCCAGTTATTTCACAGATACGCAGTATTTT CASSPPSYFTDTQYF
TRBD2 NA TRBJ2-1 TRBV7-2 TGTGCCAGCAGCTTTAGCGGGAGCTCTTACAATGAGCAGTTCTTC CASSFSGSSYNEQFF
NA NA TRBJ2-7 TRBV28 TGTGCCAGCAGTTGGGCGGCAGGCTACTCCTACGAGCAGTACTTC CASSWAAGYSYEQYF
TRBD2 NA TRBJ2-1 TRBV20-1 TGCAGTGCTAGTATGAGCGGGAGGAGCAATGAGCAGTTCTTC CSASMSGRSNEQFF
TRBD2 NA TRBJ2-7 TRBV20-1 TGCAGTGCTCCCGGACTAGCGGGGGTCTACGAGCAGTACTTC CSAPGLAGVYEQYF
TRBD1 NA TRBJ2-5 TRBV7-2 TGTGCCAGCAGCTTGGGACAGCTGTACCAAGAGACCCAGTACTTC CASSLGQLYQETQYF
NA NA TRBJ1-5 TRBV29-1 TGCAGCGTTGAGGGGGGTCCCGACGATCAGCCCCAGCATTTT CSVEGGPDDQPQHF
NA NA TRBJ2-1 TRBV2 TGTGCCAGCAGTCCCGAGGGGGTTTACAATGAGCAGTTCTTC CASSPEGVYNEQFF
TRBD2 NA TRBJ2-1 TRBV9 TGTGCCAGCAGCGTAGCTCCGACTAGCGGGAGAGGGAATGAGCAGTTCTTC CASSVAPTSGRGNEQFF
NA once TRBJ1-2 TRBV4-2 TGTGCCAGCAGCCAATGGGGAGTAGGCTACACCTTC CASSQWGVGYTF
NA NA TRBJ1-1 TRBV14 TGTGCCAGCAGCCAAGTAAGGGGGACTGAAGCTTTCTTT CASSQVRGTEAFF
NA NA TRBJ1-5 TRBV27 TGTGCCAGCAGTTTACAGGCTGCAAATCAGCCCCAGCATTTT CASSLQAANQPQHF
TRBD2 once TRBJ2-1 TRBV3-1 TGTGCCAGCAGCCAATTCGAAGGAGCCCTAGCGGGAACGCAGTTCTTC CASSQFEGALAGTQFF
TRBD1 NA TRBJ2-4 TRBV7-2 TGTGCCAGCAGCCCCGGAGGGACAGGGTCGAGAAACATTCAGTACTTC CASSPGGTGSRNIQYF
TRBD2 NA TRBJ2-7 TRBV7-9 TGTGCCAGCAGCTTAGCGGGAGCGGGGTACGAGCAGTACTTC CASSLAGAGYEQYF
TRBD1 NA TRBJ2-2 TRBV28 TGTGCCAGCACCAGGACAGGGTACACCGGGGAGCTGTTTTTT CASTRTGYTGELFF
NA NA TRBJ2-2 TRBV29-1 TGCAGCGTTGAAGTACCAGTATCGAACACCGGGGAGCTGTTTTTT CSVEVPVSNTGELFF
TRBD2 once TRBJ2-1 TRBV29-1 TGCAGCGCTCCTGGACTAGCGGGTTCCTACAATGAGCAGTTCTTC CSAPGLAGSYNEQFF
NA NA TRBJ2-7 TRBV9 TGTGCCAGCAGCGTAGGTCCCGTTGTTGACGAGCAGTACTTC CASSVGPVVDEQYF
NA NA TRBJ1-2 TRBV18 TGTGCCAGCTCACGCCAGGGCCCAGCGGGCTACACCTTC CASSRQGPAGYTF